This T cell receptor beta chain came from a study of blood T cell repertoires in COVID-19. Overall study context: The United States, Italy and Spain provided the acute and convalescent COVID-19 samples.

Germline CDR1 and CDR2: SGHNT and YYREEE (reference sequence). Trimming took 0 bases from V and 4 from J; bases not matched to a gene: 3. The length of the CDR3 is 14 residues. Study processing details: Using reference gene primer amplification, nucleated cell counts were estimated. This table comes from immunoSEQ multiplex PCR, and its TCRdb copy is limited to in-frame clones, with some not included. D and trimming were read from the DNA, whereas the V and J calls and clone size are those reported in that table. The sample has around 140,000 clones; 87% are singletons. What was sequenced was peripheral blood. The TCR sequence derives from a man in his forties or fifties who had recovered from COVID-19. The rearrangement uses TRBV5-4 and TRBJ1-2; TRBD1 matches at 7 bases. CDR3 bases: TGTGCCAGCAGCTTGGCGGGACAGCCCTATGGCTACACCTTC. Its protein is CASSLAGQPYGYTF.